The 29 T cell receptor beta chains in this list originate from one sample, sequenced in a study of cytomegalovirus exposure and HLA in healthy donors. Primers included in the PCR were 60 Vbeta and 13 Jbeta primers. Profiling relied on immunoSEQ multiplex PCR, and the TCRdb table lists in-frame clones only, not all of them. The sample lists approximately 150,000 clones, approximately 77% occurring once. The source material was PBMCs. The receptors derive from a man in his thirties or forties in good health and CMV-seropositive.

In this sample, this clone turned up once. The chain uses TRBV15 and TRBJ2-5, with D unresolved. Trimming stripped 5 bases from V and 2 bases from J, with 15 bases between. CDR1 is LNHNV, CDR2 YYDKDF, per germline (reference sequence). CDR3 length: 15 amino acids. The CDR3 protein is CATSRWSRSQETQYF. CDR3 nucleotide sequence: TGTGCCACCAGCCGGTGGTCACGATCACAAGAGACCCAGTACTTC.

This clone was seen a few times. The chain uses TRBV5-6 and TRBJ1-5; the match to TRBD1 covers 8 bases. Germline V lookup: CDR1 SGHDT, CDR2 YYEEEE. V gave up 3 bases and J gave up 0 bases; unmatched junction bases: 8. The CDR3 has 17 residues. CDR3 sequence (DNA): TGTGCCAGCAGCTGGGGACAGGACGGTTATAGCAATCAGCCCCAGCATTTT. This sequence encodes CASSWGQDGYSNQPQHF.

This sequence joins TRBV19 and TRBJ1-6, with D maybe TRBD1 (5 bases). This CDR3 contains 16 residues. Germline V CDR1 and CDR2: LNHDA, SQIVND (reference sequence). Trimming took off 4 bases at V and 14 bases at J, with 24 bases between the two ends. In DNA form, the CDR3 reads TGTGCCAGTAGTAACGCAGCCCCGCGGGGGGGTAAGTCCCTCCACTTT. This encodes CASSNAAPRGGKSLHF.

This clone was seen only a few times. The rearrangement links TRBV2 to TRBJ1-1; 8 nucleotides align to TRBD1. With 10 bases clipped from V and 0 bases from J, the junction kept 7 bases outside the gene matches. Germline loops: CDR1 SNHLY, CDR2 FYNNEI. CDR3 size: 14 residues. CDR3: CAILDREVNTEAFF. In nucleotides, the CDR3 is TGTGCCATCTTGGACAGGGAGGTGAACACTGAAGCTTTCTTT. The whole variable domain, filled in from reference TRBV2 and TRBJ1-1, reads EPEVTQTPSHQVTQMGQEVILRCVPISNHLYFYWYRQILGQKVEFLVSFYNNEISEKSEIFDDQFSVERPDGSNFTLKIRSTKLEDSAMYFCAILDREVNTEAFFGQGTRLTVV.

The V and J genes are TRBV18 and TRBJ1-5; the D gene is possibly TRBD1 (5 bases). This CDR3 has 14 amino acids. V lost 0 bases to trimming and J lost 5 bases, with 8 bases between them. Germline V gene sequence: CDR1 KGHSH, CDR2 LQKENI. CDR3 loop: CASSPPPGYQPQHF. CDR3 nucleotides: TGTGCCAGCTCACCACCGCCAGGGTATCAGCCCCAGCATTTT.

In this sample, this clone turned up once. This sequence joins TRBV7-9 and TRBJ1-1, with D unclear. V shed 5 bases and J shed 4 bases, with 11 bases lying between them. Germline V gives CDR1 SEHNR, CDR2 FQNEAQ (reference sequence). The CDR3 has 13 amino acids. This CDR3 is CASSPEVTTEAFF. The CDR3 DNA is TGTGCCAGCAGCCCAGAGGTAACCACTGAAGCTTTCTTT.

The chain couples TRBV28 to TRBJ1-1, with 8 positions matching TRBD1. With V trimmed by 3 bases and J by 6 bases, 6 bases remained unmatched. Germline CDR1 and CDR2: MDHEN and SYDVKM. This CDR3 is built from 14 residues. In DNA form, the CDR3 reads TGTGCCAGCAGTTTGGAGCAGGGGGCGGCTGAAGCTTTCTTT. As protein: CASSLEQGAAEAFF.

The chain carries TRBV6-4 and TRBJ2-1; D perhaps matches TRBD1 (6 bases). This CDR3 region has 11 residues. From germline, CDR1 is MRHNA and CDR2 SNTAGT. V was clipped by 10 bases and J by 10 bases, with 14 bases between them. The CDR3 region has the DNA TGTGCCATCTACAGGGCCCGGGAGCAGTTCTTC. Protein: CAIYRAREQFF.

V and J are TRBV12-5 and TRBJ1-1; D perhaps matches TRBD1 (5 bases). Germline V lookup: CDR1 LGHNT, CDR2 FRNRAP. V lost 4 bases, J lost 7 bases, and 10 bases lay in between. The CDR3 length is 12 residues. The CDR3 region is CASGWGEGEAFF. The DNA of the CDR3 is TGTGCTAGTGGTTGGGGGGAGGGTGAAGCTTTCTTT. Using reference TRBV12-5 and TRBJ1-1 for the parts outside the CDR3, the full variable domain is DARVTQTPRHKVTEMGQEVTMRCQPILGHNTVFWYRQTMMQGLELLAYFRNRAPLDDSGMPKDRFSAEMPDATLATLKIQPSEPRDSAVYFCASGWGEGEAFFGQGTRLTVV.

This chain connects TRBV5-6 to TRBJ1-1, with 11 nucleotides matching TRBD1. The CDR3 is 14 residues long. The V gene end was trimmed by 4 bases and the J gene end by 5 bases; junction bases not matched to a gene: 4. From germline, CDR1 is SGHDT and CDR2 YYEEEE. The CDR3 region is CASSGTGGRTEAFF. The CDR3 bases are TGTGCCAGCAGCGGGACAGGGGGACGGACTGAAGCTTTCTTT. Full variable domain (outside the CDR3, taken from reference TRBV5-6 and TRBJ1-1): DAGVTQSPTHLIKTRGQQVTLRCSPKSGHDTVSWYQQALGQGPQFIFQYYEEEERQRGNFPDRFSGHQFPNYSSELNVNALLLGDSALYLCASSGTGGRTEAFFGQGTRLTVV.

J is TRBJ2-3 and V is TRBV5-4; 7 nucleotides align to TRBD1. After removal of 4 bases from V and 0 bases from J, the junction contained 5 bases not matched to a gene. The germline gives CDR1 SGHNT, CDR2 YYREEE (reference sequence). This CDR3 is built from 15 residues. The CDR3 DNA sequence: TGTGCCAGCAGCGCGACAGGGAAGAGCACAGATACGCAGTATTTT. It yields the protein CASSATGKSTDTQYF.

The chain carries TRBV4-2 and TRBJ2-3; the match to TRBD1 covers 7 bases. V was pared by 3 bases and J by 0 bases, with 6 bases of the junction left unmatched. The CDR3 consists of 16 residues. The germline CDR1 and CDR2 sequences are LGHNA and YNFKEQ. The CDR3 spells CASSHSDRRSTDTQYF. For the CDR3, the DNA is TGTGCCAGCAGCCATTCGGACAGGCGAAGCACAGATACGCAGTATTTT.

The chain uses TRBV29-1 and TRBJ2-5; D gene unclear. V was pared by 0 bases and J by 5 bases, with 13 bases between. This CDR3 is built from 14 residues. Germline V gene sequence: CDR1 SQVTM, CDR2 ANQGSEA. The CDR3 is CSVEDRSFVETQYF. DNA of the CDR3: TGCAGCGTTGAAGATCGCAGTTTCGTGGAGACCCAGTACTTC.

The chain has TRBV14 and TRBJ2-4; D unclear. V was cut by 5 bases and J by 6 bases, with 17 bases left in between. Germline V CDR1 and CDR2: SGHDN, FVKESK. The CDR3 consists of 15 residues. The CDR3 DNA sequence: TGTGCCAGCAGCAAATCCCAGGCTACGTCAAACATTCAGTACTTC. The encoded protein is CASSKSQATSNIQYF. The full variable domain, its missing parts supplied by reference TRBV14 and TRBJ2-4, is EAGVTQFPSHSVIEKGQTVTLRCDPISGHDNLYWYRRVMGKEIKFLLHFVKESKQDESGMPNNRFLAERTGGTYSTLKVQPAELEDSGVYFCASSKSQATSNIQYFGAGTRLSVL.

V usage is TRBV10-3 and J usage is TRBJ1-2; 7 bases align to TRBD1. CDR1 is ENHRY, CDR2 SYGVKD, per germline. Losses at the gene ends were 6 bases for V and 3 bases for J; bases not matched to a gene: 7. The CDR3 is made up of 14 amino acids. The CDR3 DNA reads as TGTGCCATCAGCCTCCAGGGGGTGGACTATGGCTACACCTTC. This encodes CAISLQGVDYGYTF.

This sequence joins TRBV6-5 and TRBJ2-7, with 7 nucleotides matching TRBD1. The V segment lost 0 bases and the J segment 10 bases; nucleotides outside the gene matches: 6. Germline assignment: CDR1 MNHEY and CDR2 SVGAGI. The length of the CDR3 is 13 residues. As DNA, the CDR3 is TGTGCCAGCAGTTACTCGTGGGACAGCCTACAGTACTTC. Translating it yields CASSYSWDSLQYF.

The J gene is TRBJ1-6, the V gene TRBV4-1; the D is unclear. The CDR3 is 13 residues long. Germline V gene lookup returns CDR1 MGHRA and CDR2 YSYEKL. V lost 2 bases and J 9 bases, leaving 8 bases between the germline ends. The CDR3 protein is CASSQPGTSPLHF. Here the CDR3 DNA reads TGCGCCAGCAGCCAACCAGGCACTTCACCCCTCCACTTT.

This clone was seen only once. The chain combines TRBV7-7 with TRBJ2-5, with TRBD2 identical over 8 bases. This CDR3 region has 15 residues. In germline, CDR1 is SSHAT, CDR2 FNYEAQ (reference sequence). Trimming removed 5 bases from V and 5 bases from J; junction bases left unmatched: 10. CDR3 loop: CASSPGGTAFETQYF. The CDR3, as DNA: TGTGCCAGCAGCCCGGGGGGGACTGCCTTCGAGACCCAGTACTTC.

V is TRBV14 and J is TRBJ2-5; 11 bases are a match to TRBD2. Germline-derived CDR1 and CDR2 are SGHDN and FVKESK. The junction had 19 bases not matched to a gene; V was cut back by 3 bases and J by 7 bases. The CDR3 has 19 amino acids. The CDR3 loop is CASSQGVFSVGLAVWTQYF. The DNA for the CDR3 is TGTGCCAGCAGCCAGGGGGTCTTCTCCGTGGGACTAGCGGTTTGGACCCAGTACTTC.

The rearrangement links TRBV6-1 to TRBJ2-7, with D unresolved. V was trimmed by 8 bases and J by 0 bases, leaving 14 bases between them. The CDR3 totals 14 residues. CDR1 and CDR2 (germline): MNHNS, SASEGT. The CDR3 region is CASLGGLVSYEQYF. CDR3 DNA sequence: TGTGCCAGCCTTGGCGGATTGGTCTCCTACGAGCAGTACTTC.

This clone occurred once. The chain links TRBV6-1 to TRBJ2-5, with TRBD1 matching over 7 bases. This CDR3 is built from 13 residues. J was trimmed by 5 bases and V by 7 bases; bases with no gene match: 7. Germline V gene lookup returns CDR1 MNHNS and CDR2 SASEGT. The CDR3 here is CASNNVQGETQYF. For the CDR3, the DNA is TGTGCCAGCAACAACGTACAGGGGGAGACCCAGTACTTC.

CDR3: CASSTRTGNSPLHF. Here the CDR3 DNA reads TGTGCCAGCAGCACGCGGACAGGTAATTCACCCCTCCACTTT. The chain is built from TRBV7-3 and TRBJ1-6; 7 positions match TRBD1. The CDR3 loop spans 14 amino acids. Germline CDR1 SGHTA, CDR2 FQGTGA. Germline trimming cut 5 bases from V and 6 bases from J; bases unmatched to any gene: 4. Drawing the rest from reference TRBV7-3 and TRBJ1-6, the complete variable domain is GAGVSQTPSNKVTEKGKYVELRCDPISGHTALYWYRQSLGQGPEFLIYFQGTGAADDSGLPNDRFFAVRPEGSVSTLKIQRTERGDSAVYLCASSTRTGNSPLHFGNGTRLTVT.

This clone occurred once. The CDR3 DNA is TGCGCCAGCAGCCAAGATTTAGACAGGGGGTTTAGTAGGGGAGAGACCCAGTACTTC. Its translation: CASSQDLDRGFSRGETQYF. The chain uses TRBV4-3 and TRBJ2-5; 9 bases align to TRBD1. This CDR3 comprises 19 residues. Germline trimming cut 0 bases from V and 4 bases from J; bases unmatched to any gene: 15. Germline V lookup: CDR1 LGHNA, CDR2 YSLEER.

This clone was seen once. The chain links TRBV18 to TRBJ1-2; TRBD1 matches at 9 bases. J was trimmed by 8 bases and V by 4 bases; bases with no gene match: 8. The germline V gene has CDR1 KGHSH and CDR2 LQKENI. This CDR3 is 14 amino acids long. CDR3 in amino acids: CASSQSRDRDGYTF. CDR3 sequence (DNA): TGTGCCAGCTCACAATCCCGGGACAGGGACGGCTACACCTTC.

This clone was counted a few times. The V and J genes are TRBV4-3 and TRBJ2-3, with 9 bases aligning to TRBD1. This CDR3 has 15 amino acids. Germline CDR1 is LGHNA and CDR2 is YSLEER. Trimming at V came to 2 bases and at J to 3 bases, leaving 3 bases not matched to a gene. CDR3 nucleotide sequence: TGCGCCAGCAGCCAAACAGGGGGCGCAACAGATACGCAGTATTTT. Residues: CASSQTGGATDTQYF.

The chain links TRBV11-2 to TRBJ2-6; 7 positions match TRBD2. CDR3 size: 16 residues. The junction had 6 bases not matched to a gene; V was cut back by 5 bases and J by 2 bases. Per germline, CDR1 SGHAT and CDR2 FQNNGV. Written as DNA, the CDR3 is TGTGCCAGCAGCCCTACTCGGGGGGCTGGGGCCAACGTCCTGACTTTC. Protein: CASSPTRGAGANVLTF.

The V call is TRBV5-4, the J call TRBJ2-5; 7 bases fit TRBD1. J gave up 3 bases and V 4 bases, and 9 bases lay outside the gene matches. Germline assignment: CDR1 SGHNT and CDR2 YYREEE (reference sequence). The CDR3 covers 15 residues. In DNA, the CDR3 is TGTGCCAGCAGCCCACCGCGCGGACAGGAAGAGACCCAGTACTTC. Translating gives CASSPPRGQEETQYF.

The rearrangement joins TRBV7-2 to TRBJ1-5; D unclear. CDR3 size: 14 residues. With 5 bases removed from V and 5 bases from J, the gap between germline ends came to 13 bases. Germline V gene lookup returns CDR1 SGHTA and CDR2 FQGNSA. The CDR3 reads CASSLVGEDQPQHF. Here the CDR3 DNA reads TGTGCCAGCAGCCTGGTGGGCGAAGATCAGCCCCAGCATTTT.

To note about this clone: Other DNA sequences from this sample encode an identical CDR3 as well. This chain joins TRBV28 and TRBJ2-7; D is perhaps TRBD1 (5 bases). Trimming cost V 2 bases and J 3 bases, with 5 bases left between them. CDR3 length equals 12 residues. The germline V gene encodes CDR1 MDHEN and CDR2 SYDVKM. The CDR3 nucleotides read TGTGCCAGCAGTTTACAGGGCTACGAGCAGTACTTC. This gives the protein CASSLQGYEQYF. The full variable domain, with the rest looked up from reference TRBV28 and TRBJ2-7, is DVKVTQSSRYLVKRTGEKVFLECVQDMDHENMFWYRQDPGLGLRLIYFSYDVKMKEKGDIPEGYSVSREKKERFSLILESASTNQTSMYLCASSLQGYEQYFGPGTRLTVT.